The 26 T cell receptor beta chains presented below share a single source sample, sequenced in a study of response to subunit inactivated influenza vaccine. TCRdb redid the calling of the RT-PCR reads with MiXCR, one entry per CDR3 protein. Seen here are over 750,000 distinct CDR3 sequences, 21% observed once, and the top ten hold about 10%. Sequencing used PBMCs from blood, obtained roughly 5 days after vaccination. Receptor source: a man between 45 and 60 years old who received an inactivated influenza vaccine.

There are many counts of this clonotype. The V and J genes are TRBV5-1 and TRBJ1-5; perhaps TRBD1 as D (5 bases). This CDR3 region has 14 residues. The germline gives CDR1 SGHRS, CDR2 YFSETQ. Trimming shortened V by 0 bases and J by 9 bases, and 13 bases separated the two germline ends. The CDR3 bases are TGCGCCAGCAGCTTGGAGGCAGGGAGAGGGCCCCAGCATTTT. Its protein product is CASSLEAGRGPQHF. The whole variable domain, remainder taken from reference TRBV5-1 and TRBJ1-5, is KAGVTQTPRYLIKTRGQQVTLSCSPISGHRSVSWYQQTPGQGLQFLFEYFSETQRNKGNFPGRFSGRQFSNSRSEMNVSTLELGDSALYLCASSLEAGRGPQHFGDGTRLSIL.

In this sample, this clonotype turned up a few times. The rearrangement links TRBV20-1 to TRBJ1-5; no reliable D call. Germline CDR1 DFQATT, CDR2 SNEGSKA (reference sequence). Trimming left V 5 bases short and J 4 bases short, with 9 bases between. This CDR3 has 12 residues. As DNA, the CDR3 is TGCAGTGCTTCAGGACCTAATCAGCCCCAGCATTTT. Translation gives CSASGPNQPQHF.

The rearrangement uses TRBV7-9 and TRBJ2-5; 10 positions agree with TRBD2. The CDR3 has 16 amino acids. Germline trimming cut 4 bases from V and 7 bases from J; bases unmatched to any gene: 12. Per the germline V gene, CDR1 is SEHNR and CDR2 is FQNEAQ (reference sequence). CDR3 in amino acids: CASSSWSSGRRATQYF. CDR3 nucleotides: TGTGCCAGCAGCTCCTGGTCTAGCGGGAGACGGGCGACCCAGTACTTC.

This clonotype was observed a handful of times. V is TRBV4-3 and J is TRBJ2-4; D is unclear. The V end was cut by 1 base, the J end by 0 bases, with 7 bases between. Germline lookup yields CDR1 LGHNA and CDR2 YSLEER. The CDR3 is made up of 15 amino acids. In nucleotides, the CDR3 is TGCGCCAGCAGCCAAGGCAACTTAGCCAAAAACATTCAGTACTTC. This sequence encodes CASSQGNLAKNIQYF.

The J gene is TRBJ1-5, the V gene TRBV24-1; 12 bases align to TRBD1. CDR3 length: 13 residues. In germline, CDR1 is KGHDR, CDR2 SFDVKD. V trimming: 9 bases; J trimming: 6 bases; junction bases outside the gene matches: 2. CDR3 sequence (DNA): TGTGCCACCGGGACAGGGGGCCGTCAGCCCCAGCATTTT. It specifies CATGTGGRQPQHF.

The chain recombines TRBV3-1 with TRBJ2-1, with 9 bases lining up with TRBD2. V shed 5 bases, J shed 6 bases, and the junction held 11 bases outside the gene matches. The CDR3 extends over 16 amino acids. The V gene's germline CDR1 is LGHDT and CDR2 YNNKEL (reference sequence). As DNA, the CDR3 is TGTGCCAGCAGCTCATTCCTCCTAGCGGGGACCAATGAGCAGTTCTTC. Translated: CASSSFLLAGTNEQFF.

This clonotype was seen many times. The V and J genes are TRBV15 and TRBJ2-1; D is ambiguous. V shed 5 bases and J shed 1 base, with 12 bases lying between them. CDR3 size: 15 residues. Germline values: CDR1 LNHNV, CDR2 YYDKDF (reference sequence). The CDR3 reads CATSPAMQSYNEQFF. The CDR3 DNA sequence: TGTGCCACCAGCCCCGCGATGCAATCCTACAATGAGCAGTTCTTC.

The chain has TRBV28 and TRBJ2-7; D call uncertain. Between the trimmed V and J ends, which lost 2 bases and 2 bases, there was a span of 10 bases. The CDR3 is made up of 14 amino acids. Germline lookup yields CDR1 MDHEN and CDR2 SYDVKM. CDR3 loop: CASSLGPSPYEQYF. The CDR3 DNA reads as TGTGCCAGCAGTTTAGGGCCGAGCCCCTACGAGCAGTACTTC.

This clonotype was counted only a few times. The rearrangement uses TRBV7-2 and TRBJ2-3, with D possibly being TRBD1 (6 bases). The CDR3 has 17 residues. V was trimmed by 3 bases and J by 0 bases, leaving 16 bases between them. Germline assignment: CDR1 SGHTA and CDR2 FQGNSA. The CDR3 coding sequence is TGTGCCAGCAGCTTGTGGCCGTCGGGGACAAGCACAGATACGCAGTATTTT. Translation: CASSLWPSGTSTDTQYF.

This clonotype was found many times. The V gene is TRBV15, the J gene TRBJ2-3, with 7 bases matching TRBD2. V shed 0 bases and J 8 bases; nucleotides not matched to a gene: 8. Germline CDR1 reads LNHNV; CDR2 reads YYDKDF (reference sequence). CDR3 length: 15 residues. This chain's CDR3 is CATSRDKAGEGTQYF. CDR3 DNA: TGTGCCACCAGCAGAGATAAGGCGGGAGAAGGTACGCAGTATTTT.

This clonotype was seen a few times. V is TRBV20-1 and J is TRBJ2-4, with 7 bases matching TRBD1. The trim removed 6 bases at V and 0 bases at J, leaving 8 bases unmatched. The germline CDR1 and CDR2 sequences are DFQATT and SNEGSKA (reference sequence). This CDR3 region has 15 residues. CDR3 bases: TGCAGTGCCCCCGGGGACAGACTAGCCAAAAACATTCAGTACTTC. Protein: CSAPGDRLAKNIQYF.

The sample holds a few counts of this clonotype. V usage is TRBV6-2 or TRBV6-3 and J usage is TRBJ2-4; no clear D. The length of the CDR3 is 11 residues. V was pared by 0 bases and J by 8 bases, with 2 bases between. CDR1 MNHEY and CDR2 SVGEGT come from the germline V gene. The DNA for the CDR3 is TGTGCCAGCAGTTACTCGGACATTCAGTACTTC. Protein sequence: CASSYSDIQYF.

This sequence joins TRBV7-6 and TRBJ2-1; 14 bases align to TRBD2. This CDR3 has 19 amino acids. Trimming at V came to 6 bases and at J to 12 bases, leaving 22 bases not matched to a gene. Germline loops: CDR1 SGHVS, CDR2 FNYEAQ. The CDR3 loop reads CASSPNSRPGLAGANGQFF. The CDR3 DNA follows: TGTGCCAGCAGTCCTAATTCCCGACCGGGACTAGCGGGAGCAAACGGGCAGTTCTTC.

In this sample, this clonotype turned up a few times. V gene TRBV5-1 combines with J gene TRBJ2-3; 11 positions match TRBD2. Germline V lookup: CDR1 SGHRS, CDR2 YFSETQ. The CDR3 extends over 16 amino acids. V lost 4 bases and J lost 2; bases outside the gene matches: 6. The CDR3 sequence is CASSPGTSGHTDTQYF. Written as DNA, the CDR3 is TGCGCCAGCAGCCCCGGGACTAGCGGCCACACAGATACGCAGTATTTT.

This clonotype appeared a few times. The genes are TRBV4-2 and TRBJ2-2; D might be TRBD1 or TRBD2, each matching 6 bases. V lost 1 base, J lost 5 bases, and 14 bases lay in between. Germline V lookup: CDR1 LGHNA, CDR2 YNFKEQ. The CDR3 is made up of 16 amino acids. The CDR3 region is CASSQVFQGRTGELFF. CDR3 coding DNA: TGTGCCAGCAGCCAAGTCTTCCAGGGGAGGACCGGGGAGCTGTTTTTT.

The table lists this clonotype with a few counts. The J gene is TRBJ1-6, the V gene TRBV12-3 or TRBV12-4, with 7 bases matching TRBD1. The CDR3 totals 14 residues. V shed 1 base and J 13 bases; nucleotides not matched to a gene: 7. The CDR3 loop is CASSLGQGWLPLHF. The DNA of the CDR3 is TGTGCCAGCAGTTTAGGACAGGGTTGGCTGCCCCTCCACTTT.

Here the CDR3 DNA reads TGCGCCAGCAGCCTATTGGACGGACTCATCTTCTTC. This codes for CASSLLDGLIFF. The V gene is TRBV4-1, the J gene TRBJ2-1, with D maybe TRBD2 (5 bases). CDR3 length equals 12 residues. Germline CDR1 reads MGHRA; CDR2 reads YSYEKL. V was pared by 4 bases and J by 16 bases, with 17 bases between.

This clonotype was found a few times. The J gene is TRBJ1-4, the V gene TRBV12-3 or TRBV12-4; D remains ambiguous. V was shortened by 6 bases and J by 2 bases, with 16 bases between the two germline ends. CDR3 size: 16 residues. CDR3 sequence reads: CASSPRSGNTNEKLFF. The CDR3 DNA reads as TGTGCCAGCAGCCCGAGGTCCGGGAACACTAATGAAAAACTGTTTTTT.

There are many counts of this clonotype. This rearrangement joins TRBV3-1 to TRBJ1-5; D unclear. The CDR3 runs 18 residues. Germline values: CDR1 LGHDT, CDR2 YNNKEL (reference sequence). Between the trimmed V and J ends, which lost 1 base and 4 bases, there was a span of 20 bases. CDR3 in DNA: TGTGCCAGCAGCCAAGGGACGGACCCCTCCCCCCATAATCAGCCCCAGCATTTT. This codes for CASSQGTDPSPHNQPQHF.

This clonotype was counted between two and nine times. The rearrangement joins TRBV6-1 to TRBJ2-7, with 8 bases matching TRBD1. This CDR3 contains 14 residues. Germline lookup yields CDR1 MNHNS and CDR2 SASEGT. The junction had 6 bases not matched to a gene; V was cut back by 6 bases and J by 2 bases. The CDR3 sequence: CASRRSGGAYEQYF. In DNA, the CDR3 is TGTGCCAGCAGGAGATCAGGGGGCGCCTACGAGCAGTACTTC.

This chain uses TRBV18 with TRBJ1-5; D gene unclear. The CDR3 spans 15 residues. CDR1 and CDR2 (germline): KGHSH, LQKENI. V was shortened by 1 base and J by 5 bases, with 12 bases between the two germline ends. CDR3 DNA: TGTGCCAGCTCACCACGAGGAACACGCGATCAGCCCCAGCATTTT. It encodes CASSPRGTRDQPQHF.

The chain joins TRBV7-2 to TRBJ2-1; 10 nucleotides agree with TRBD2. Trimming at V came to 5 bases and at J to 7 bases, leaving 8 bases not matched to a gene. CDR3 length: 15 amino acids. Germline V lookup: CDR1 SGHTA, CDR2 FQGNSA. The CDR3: CASSTLAGAGNEQFF. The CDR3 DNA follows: TGTGCCAGCAGCACCCTAGCGGGAGCGGGGAATGAGCAGTTCTTC.

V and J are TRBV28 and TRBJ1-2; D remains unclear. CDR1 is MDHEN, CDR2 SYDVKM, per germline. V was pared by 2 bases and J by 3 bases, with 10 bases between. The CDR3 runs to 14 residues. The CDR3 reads CASSLGSRDYGYTF. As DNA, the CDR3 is TGTGCCAGCAGTTTAGGGTCGCGGGACTATGGCTACACCTTC.

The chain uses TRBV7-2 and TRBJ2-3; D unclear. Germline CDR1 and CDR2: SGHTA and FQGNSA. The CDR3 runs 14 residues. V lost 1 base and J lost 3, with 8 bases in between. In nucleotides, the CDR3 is TGTGCCAGCAGCTTAGGTATTCGTACAGATACGCAGTATTTT. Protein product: CASSLGIRTDTQYF.

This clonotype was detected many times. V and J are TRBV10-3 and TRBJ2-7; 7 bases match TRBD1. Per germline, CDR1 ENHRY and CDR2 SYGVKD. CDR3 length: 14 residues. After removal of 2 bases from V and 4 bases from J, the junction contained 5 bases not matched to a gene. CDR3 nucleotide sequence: TGTGCCATCAGTGAGCCCAGGGGGAGTTACGAGCAGTACTTC. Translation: CAISEPRGSYEQYF.

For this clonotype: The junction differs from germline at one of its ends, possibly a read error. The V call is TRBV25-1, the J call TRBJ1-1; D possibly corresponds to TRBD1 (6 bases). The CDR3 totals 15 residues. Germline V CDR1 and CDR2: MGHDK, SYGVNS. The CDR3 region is CASSEGVRGEAEAFF. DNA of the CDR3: TGTGCCAGCAGTGAAGGGGTCAGGGGTGAGGCTGAAGCCTTCTTT.